This T cell receptor beta chain appears in the sequencing data of a study of T cells in Graves' hyperthyroidism and ophthalmopathy. On the study more broadly: Upon initial diagnosis and before any treatment, peripheral blood was collected. Regarding the study as a whole: With a median lead of around 5.9 months before onset, the model predicted ophthalmopathy.

Per the germline V gene, CDR1 is LNHNV and CDR2 is YYDKDF (reference sequence). The CDR3 is 16 residues long. Trimming removed 2 bases at V and 0 bases at J, with 10 bases between. On the basis of clinical symptoms, serum thyroxine and TRAb, thyroid ultrasound and orbital computed tomography, diagnoses were made. Comments on this clonotype: The antigen is unknown.

It was RNA transcripts that yielded the amplified TCR beta CDR3 regions. First-round RT-PCR of the TCR CDR3 relied on the HTBI primer set. TCRdb reprocessed the multiplex PCR reads via MiXCR and lists one record per CDR3 protein. The sample lists under 350,000 distinct CDR3 sequences; over 15% were seen once. The specimen was blood. The V and J genes are TRBV15 and TRBJ1-4; D gene ambiguous. The sequence came from a woman aged 55-75 years with Graves' ophthalmopathy. The CDR3 region is CATSRSPVATNEKLFF. The DNA of the CDR3 is TGTGCCACCAGCAGAAGTCCGGTTGCAACTAATGAAAAACTGTTTTTT.